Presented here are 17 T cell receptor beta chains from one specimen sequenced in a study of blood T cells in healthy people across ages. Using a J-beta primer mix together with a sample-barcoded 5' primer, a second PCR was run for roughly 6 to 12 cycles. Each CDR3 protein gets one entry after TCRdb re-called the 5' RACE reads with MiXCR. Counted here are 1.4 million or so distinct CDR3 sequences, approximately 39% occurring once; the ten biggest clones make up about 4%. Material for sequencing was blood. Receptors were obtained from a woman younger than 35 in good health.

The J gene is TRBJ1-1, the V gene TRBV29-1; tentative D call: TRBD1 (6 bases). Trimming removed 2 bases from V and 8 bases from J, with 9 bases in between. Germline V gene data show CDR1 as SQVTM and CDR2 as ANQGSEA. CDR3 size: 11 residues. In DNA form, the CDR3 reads TGCAGCGTTGAAACAGGGTGGGAAGCTTTCTTT. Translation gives CSVETGWEAFF. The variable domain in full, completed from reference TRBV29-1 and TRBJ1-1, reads SAVISQKPSRDICQRGTSLTIQCQVDSQVTMMFWYRQQPGQSLTLIATANQGSEATYESGFVIDKFPISRPNLTFSTLTVSNMSPEDSSIYLCSVETGWEAFFGQGTRLTVV.

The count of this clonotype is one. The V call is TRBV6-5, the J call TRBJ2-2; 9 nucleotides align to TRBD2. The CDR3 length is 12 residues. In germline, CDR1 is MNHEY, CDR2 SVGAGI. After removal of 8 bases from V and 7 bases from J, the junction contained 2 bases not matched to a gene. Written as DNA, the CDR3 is TGTGCCAGCGGGACTAGCTTCGGGGAGCTGTTTTTT. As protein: CASGTSFGELFF.

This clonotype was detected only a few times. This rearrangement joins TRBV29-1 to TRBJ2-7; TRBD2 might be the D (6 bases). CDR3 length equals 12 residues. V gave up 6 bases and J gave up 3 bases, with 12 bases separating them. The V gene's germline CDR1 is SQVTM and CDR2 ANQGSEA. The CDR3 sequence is CSVVGLNYEQYF. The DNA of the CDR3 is TGCAGCGTCGTGGGACTGAACTACGAGCAGTACTTC.

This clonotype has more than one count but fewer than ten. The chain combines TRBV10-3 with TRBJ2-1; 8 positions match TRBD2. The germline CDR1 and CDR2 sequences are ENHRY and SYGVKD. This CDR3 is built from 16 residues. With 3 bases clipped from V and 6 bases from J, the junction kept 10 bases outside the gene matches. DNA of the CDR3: TGTGCCATCAGTGACCAGGACGGGAGGGTATCCAATGAGCAGTTCTTC. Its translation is CAISDQDGRVSNEQFF.

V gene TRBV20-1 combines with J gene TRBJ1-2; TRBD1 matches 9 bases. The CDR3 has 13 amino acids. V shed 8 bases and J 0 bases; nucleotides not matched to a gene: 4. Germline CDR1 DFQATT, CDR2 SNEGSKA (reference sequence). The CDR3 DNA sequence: TGCAGTTACCGGACAGGGGCTAACTATGGCTACACCTTC. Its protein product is CSYRTGANYGYTF.

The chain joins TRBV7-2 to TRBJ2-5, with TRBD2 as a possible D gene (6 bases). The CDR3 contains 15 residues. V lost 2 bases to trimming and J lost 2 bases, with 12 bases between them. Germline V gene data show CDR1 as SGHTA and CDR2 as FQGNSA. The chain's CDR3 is CASSLIGLTQETQYF. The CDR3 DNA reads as TGTGCCAGCAGCTTAATCGGACTAACACAAGAGACCCAGTACTTC.

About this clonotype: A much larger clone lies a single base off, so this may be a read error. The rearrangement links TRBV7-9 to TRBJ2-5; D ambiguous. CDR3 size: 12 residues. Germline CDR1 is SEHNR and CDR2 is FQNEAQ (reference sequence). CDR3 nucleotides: TGTGCCAACAGCTTTTACGGAGAGACCCAGTACTTC. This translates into CANSFYGETQYF.

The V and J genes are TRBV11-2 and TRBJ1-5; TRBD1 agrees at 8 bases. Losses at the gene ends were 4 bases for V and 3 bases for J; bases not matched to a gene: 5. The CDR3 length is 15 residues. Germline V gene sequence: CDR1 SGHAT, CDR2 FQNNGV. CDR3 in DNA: TGTGCCAGCAGCTACGGGACAGGAGCCAATCAGCCCCAGCATTTT. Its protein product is CASSYGTGANQPQHF.

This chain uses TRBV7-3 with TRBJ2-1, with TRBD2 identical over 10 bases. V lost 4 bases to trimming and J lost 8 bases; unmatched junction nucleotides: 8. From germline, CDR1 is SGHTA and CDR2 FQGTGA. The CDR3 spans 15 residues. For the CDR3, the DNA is TGTGCCAGCAGCTCCCTAGCGGGAGCTGGCCATGAGCAGTTCTTC. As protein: CASSSLAGAGHEQFF.

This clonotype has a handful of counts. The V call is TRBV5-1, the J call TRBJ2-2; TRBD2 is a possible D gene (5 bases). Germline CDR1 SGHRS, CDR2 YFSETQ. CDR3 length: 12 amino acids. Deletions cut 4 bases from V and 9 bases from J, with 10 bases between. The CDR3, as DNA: TGCGCCAGCAGCCCACTAGGTTGGGAGCTGTTTTTT. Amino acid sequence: CASSPLGWELFF.

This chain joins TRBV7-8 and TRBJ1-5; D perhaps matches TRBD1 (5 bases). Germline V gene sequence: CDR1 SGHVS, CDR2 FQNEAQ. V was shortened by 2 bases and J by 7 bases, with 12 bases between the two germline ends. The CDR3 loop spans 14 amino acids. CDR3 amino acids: CASSLLTERQPQHF. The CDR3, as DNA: TGTGCCAGCAGCTTATTGACAGAGAGACAGCCCCAGCATTTT.

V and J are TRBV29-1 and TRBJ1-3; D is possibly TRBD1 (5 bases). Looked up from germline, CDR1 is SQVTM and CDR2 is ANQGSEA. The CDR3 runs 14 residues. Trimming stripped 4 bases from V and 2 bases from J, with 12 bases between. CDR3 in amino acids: CSVVTGSTGNTIYF. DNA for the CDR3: TGCAGCGTTGTTACAGGATCTACTGGAAACACCATATATTTT.

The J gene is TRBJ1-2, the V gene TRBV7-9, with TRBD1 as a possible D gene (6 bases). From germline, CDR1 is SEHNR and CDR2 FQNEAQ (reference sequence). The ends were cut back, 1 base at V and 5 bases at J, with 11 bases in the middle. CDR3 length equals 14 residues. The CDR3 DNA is TGTGCCAGCAGCTTAGACAGGGAAGTTTATGGCTACACCTTC. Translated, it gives CASSLDREVYGYTF.

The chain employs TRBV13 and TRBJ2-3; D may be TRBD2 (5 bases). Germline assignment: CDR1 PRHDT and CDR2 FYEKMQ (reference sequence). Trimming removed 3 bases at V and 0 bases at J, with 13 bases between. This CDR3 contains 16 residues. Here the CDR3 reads CASSFVPAESTDTQYF. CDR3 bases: TGTGCCAGCAGCTTTGTCCCAGCGGAGAGCACAGATACGCAGTATTTT.

The CDR3 sequence: CASSPSSGASSYNEQFF. The CDR3, as DNA: TGTGCCAGCTCACCGTCTAGCGGGGCAAGCTCCTACAATGAGCAGTTCTTC. The chain couples TRBV18 to TRBJ2-1; 9 bases agree with TRBD2. CDR1 is KGHSH, CDR2 LQKENI, per germline. The CDR3 covers 17 residues. V dropped 3 bases and J dropped 0; count of bases not matched to a gene: 6.

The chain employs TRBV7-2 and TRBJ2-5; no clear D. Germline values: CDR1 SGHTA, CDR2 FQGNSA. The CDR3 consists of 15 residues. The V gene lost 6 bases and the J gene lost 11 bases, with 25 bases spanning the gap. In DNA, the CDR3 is TGTGCCAGCAGATCGAATTCCGGTCCGCCCCCGGAGCAGTACTTC. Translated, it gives CASRSNSGPPPEQYF.

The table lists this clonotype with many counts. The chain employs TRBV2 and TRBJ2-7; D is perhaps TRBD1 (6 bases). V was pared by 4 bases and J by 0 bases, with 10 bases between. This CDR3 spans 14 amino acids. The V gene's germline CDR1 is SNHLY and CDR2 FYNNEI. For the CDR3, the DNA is TGTGCCAGCAGTGCTCCGGACAGCTCCTACGAGCAGTACTTC. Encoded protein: CASSAPDSSYEQYF.